The 8 T cell receptor beta chains reported below all come from one sample, sequenced in a study of blood T cell repertoires in COVID-19. TCRdb keeps only in-frame clones here, not all; method: immunoSEQ multiplex PCR. Altogether about 190,000 clones are present, around 85% being singletons, with the ten largest covering around 1.2%. Sequencing used peripheral blood. The receptors derive from a man aged 25-45 years with acute or convalescent COVID-19.

The gene calls are TRBV4-1 and TRBJ2-1; 11 nucleotides line up with TRBD2. Per germline, CDR1 MGHRA and CDR2 YSYEKL. The ends lost 1 base at V and 4 bases at J; junction bases unmatched: 6. This CDR3 comprises 17 residues. The CDR3 reads CASSQAGTSGMYNEQFF. CDR3 DNA: TGCGCCAGCAGCCAAGCGGGGACTAGCGGCATGTACAATGAGCAGTTCTTC.

The genes are TRBV27 and TRBJ1-2, with D perhaps matching TRBD1 (6 bases). The V end was cut by 4 bases, the J end by 2 bases, with 8 bases between. In germline, CDR1 is MNHEY, CDR2 SMNVEV (reference sequence). This CDR3 region has 13 residues. In DNA form, the CDR3 reads TGTGCCAGCAGTTGGGGGCCAAACTATGGCTACACCTTC. The encoded protein is CASSWGPNYGYTF.

This clone was seen just once. The genes are TRBV4-1 and TRBJ1-5; D is unresolved. This CDR3 comprises 9 residues. Germline V gives CDR1 MGHRA, CDR2 YSYEKL. The CDR3 sequence: CERHQPQHF. In nucleotides, the CDR3 is TGCGAGAGGCATCAGCCCCAGCATTTT.

The count of this clone is one. The rearrangement uses TRBV9 and TRBJ2-5, with 13 nucleotides matching TRBD2. The CDR3 has 16 residues. V lost 3 bases and J lost 2; bases outside the gene matches: 4. Per germline, CDR1 SGDLS and CDR2 YYNGEE. CDR3 in amino acids: CASSEGLAGTQETQYF. CDR3 in DNA: TGTGCCAGCAGCGAGGGACTAGCGGGGACGCAAGAGACCCAGTACTTC.

CDR3 coding DNA: TGTGCCAGCAGCGTCCCGGGACAGGGTTTGAACACTGAAGCTTTCTTT. Translating it yields CASSVPGQGLNTEAFF. This sequence joins TRBV2 and TRBJ1-1; 9 nucleotides agree with TRBD1. The J segment lost 0 bases and the V segment lost 6 bases, leaving 8 bases of the junction unmatched. Germline CDR1 reads SNHLY; CDR2 reads FYNNEI. The CDR3 is 16 amino acids. Variable domain in full (rest from reference TRBV2 and TRBJ1-1): EPEVTQTPSHQVTQMGQEVILRCVPISNHLYFYWYRQILGQKVEFLVSFYNNEISEKSEIFDDQFSVERPDGSNFTLKIRSTKLEDSAMYFCASSVPGQGLNTEAFFGQGTRLTVV.

This sequence joins TRBV5-1 and TRBJ2-1; 13 bases agree with TRBD2. CDR1 and CDR2 from the germline V gene are SGHRS and YFSETQ. This CDR3 is built from 15 residues. Unmatched junction bases numbered 7, after V lost 3 bases and J lost 10 bases. The CDR3 sequence is CASSSGLAGVGEQFF. CDR3 nucleotides: TGCGCCAGCAGCTCCGGACTAGCGGGAGTTGGGGAGCAGTTCTTC.

The chain links TRBV3-1 (or the pseudogene TRBV3-2) to TRBJ2-7, with D perhaps matching TRBD2 (6 bases). The CDR3 contains 16 residues. V lost 1 base to trimming and J lost 2 bases, with 15 bases between them. The V gene's germline CDR1 is LGHDT and CDR2 YNNKEL (reference sequence). CDR3 nucleotides: TGTGCCAGCAGCCAAGGCGCGACTAGGACCCCCTACGAGCAGTACTTC. Translation gives CASSQGATRTPYEQYF.

The rearrangement uses TRBV4-2 and TRBJ1-5, with a weak D call TRBD1 (6 bases). V was trimmed by 5 bases and J by 7 bases, leaving 12 bases between them. The CDR3 has 13 residues. Germline assignment: CDR1 LGHNA and CDR2 YNFKEQ. The CDR3 loop is CASSGGAGQPQHF. As DNA, the CDR3 is TGTGCCAGCAGCGGGGGCGCAGGGCAGCCCCAGCATTTT.